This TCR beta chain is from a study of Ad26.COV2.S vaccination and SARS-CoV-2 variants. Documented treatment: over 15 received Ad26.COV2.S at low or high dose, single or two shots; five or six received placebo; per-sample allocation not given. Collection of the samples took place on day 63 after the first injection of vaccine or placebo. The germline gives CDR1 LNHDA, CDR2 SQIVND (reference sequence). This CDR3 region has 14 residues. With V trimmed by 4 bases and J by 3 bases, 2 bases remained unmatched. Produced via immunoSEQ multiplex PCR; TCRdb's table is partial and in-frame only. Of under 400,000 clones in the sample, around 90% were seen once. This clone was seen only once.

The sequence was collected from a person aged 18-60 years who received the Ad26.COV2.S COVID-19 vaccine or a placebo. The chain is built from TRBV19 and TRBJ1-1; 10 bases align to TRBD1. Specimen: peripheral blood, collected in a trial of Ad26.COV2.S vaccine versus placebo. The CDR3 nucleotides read TGTGCCAGTAGTAGACAGGGGGCTCACACTGAAGCTTTCTTT. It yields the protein CASSRQGAHTEAFF.